These 32 T cell receptor beta chains came from one sample sequenced in a study of Tregs in tolerant kidney transplant recipients. This table comes from immunoSEQ multiplex PCR, and its TCRdb copy is limited to in-frame clones, with some not included. The table records 98,000 or so clones, 85% to 90% of them present only once. The source material was CD4+ T cells from blood, sampled before the transplant. The receptors originated from a human donor who received a combined kidney and bone marrow transplant.

The chain recombines TRBV7-8 with TRBJ1-2; 7 positions match TRBD1. CDR3 length equals 14 residues. Trimming at V came to 5 bases and at J to 4 bases, leaving 7 bases not matched to a gene. Per germline, CDR1 SGHVS and CDR2 FQNEAQ. The CDR3 is CASSPDRAAYGYTF. The CDR3 DNA reads TGTGCCAGCAGCCCAGACAGGGCGGCCTATGGCTACACCTTC.

The chain has TRBV18 and TRBJ1-1; 12 positions agree with TRBD1. With V trimmed by 3 bases and J by 4 bases, 12 bases remained unmatched. Germline V gene lookup returns CDR1 KGHSH and CDR2 LQKENI. This CDR3 is 18 amino acids long. CDR3 region: CASSPLPGTGGEGTEAFF. The CDR3 nucleotides are TGTGCCAGCTCACCGCTTCCCGGGACAGGGGGCGAAGGCACTGAAGCTTTCTTT.

The CDR3 sequence is CASSPDWGNTEAFF. The CDR3 region has the DNA TGTGCCAGCAGCCCGGACTGGGGGAACACTGAAGCTTTCTTT. This chain joins TRBV2 and TRBJ1-1; D is ambiguous. The CDR3 is made up of 14 amino acids. V lost 6 bases and J 1 base, leaving 12 bases between the germline ends. Germline CDR1 reads SNHLY; CDR2 reads FYNNEI.

This chain joins TRBV7-9 and TRBJ2-3; 8 bases match TRBD1. The CDR3 sequence is 15 residues long. V dropped 2 bases and J dropped 5; count of bases not matched to a gene: 6. CDR1 is SEHNR and CDR2 is FQNEAQ in the germline V gene (reference sequence). CDR3: CASSLYQGAEDTQYF. CDR3 sequence (DNA): TGTGCCAGCAGCTTATACCAGGGGGCGGAAGATACGCAGTATTTT.

The genes are TRBV2 and TRBJ2-1; TRBD2 aligns across 9 bases. V lost 1 base, J lost 8 bases, and 6 bases stayed unmatched. From germline, CDR1 is SNHLY and CDR2 FYNNEI. This CDR3 contains 15 residues. The CDR3: CASSEGLAEVDEQFF. The CDR3 bases are TGTGCCAGCAGTGAAGGACTAGCGGAGGTGGATGAGCAGTTCTTC. Drawing the rest from reference TRBV2 and TRBJ2-1, the complete variable domain is EPEVTQTPSHQVTQMGQEVILRCVPISNHLYFYWYRQILGQKVEFLVSFYNNEISEKSEIFDDQFSVERPDGSNFTLKIRSTKLEDSAMYFCASSEGLAEVDEQFFGPGTRLTVL.

This chain uses TRBV5-6 with TRBJ2-1; 9 bases agree with TRBD2. V was clipped by 5 bases and J by 4 bases; unmatched bases: 7. Germline V lookup: CDR1 SGHDT, CDR2 YYEEEE. This CDR3 has 15 amino acids. CDR3 DNA: TGTGCCAGCAGGGATATAGCGGGGGATTACAATGAGCAGTTCTTC. This translates into CASRDIAGDYNEQFF.

The chain has TRBV5-4 and TRBJ2-3; D may be TRBD1 (6 bases). V lost 0 bases and J 2 bases, leaving 13 bases between the germline ends. The CDR3 has 16 amino acids. Germline V gene lookup returns CDR1 SGHNT and CDR2 YYREEE (reference sequence). In DNA, the CDR3 is TGTGCCAGCAGCTTGGTTCCGGACAGTAACACAGATACGCAGTATTTT. Translating it yields CASSLVPDSNTDTQYF.

The rearrangement links TRBV29-1 to TRBJ1-1; TRBD1 agrees at 7 bases. This CDR3 contains 13 residues. The J segment lost 4 bases and the V segment lost 1 base, leaving 3 bases of the junction unmatched. Per the germline V gene, CDR1 is SQVTM and CDR2 is ANQGSEA. CDR3 DNA sequence: TGCAGCGTTGAAGGCAGGGGGTCCACTGAAGCTTTCTTT. It encodes CSVEGRGSTEAFF. Variable domain in full (rest from reference TRBV29-1 and TRBJ1-1): SAVISQKPSRDICQRGTSLTIQCQVDSQVTMMFWYRQQPGQSLTLIATANQGSEATYESGFVIDKFPISRPNLTFSTLTVSNMSPEDSSIYLCSVEGRGSTEAFFGQGTRLTVV.

The chain recombines TRBV7-2 with TRBJ1-6, with D tentatively TRBD1 (5 bases). The CDR3 spans 12 residues. Germline loops: CDR1 SGHTA, CDR2 FQGNSA. Trimming shortened V by 4 bases and J by 8 bases, and 6 bases separated the two germline ends. CDR3 DNA: TGTGCCAGCAGCTCAGGGTATTCACCCCTCCACTTT. Encoded protein: CASSSGYSPLHF. Complete variable domain (other parts from reference TRBV7-2 and TRBJ1-6): GAGVSQSPSNKVTEKGKDVELRCDPISGHTALYWYRQSLGQGLEFLIYFQGNSAPDKSGLPSDRFSAERTGGSVSTLTIQRTQQEDSAVYLCASSSGYSPLHFGNGTRLTVT.

This sequence joins TRBV4-1 and TRBJ2-3; the match to TRBD2 covers 10 bases. J lost 5 bases, V lost 4 bases, and 9 bases had no gene match. The V gene's germline CDR1 is MGHRA and CDR2 YSYEKL. The CDR3 loop spans 16 amino acids. The CDR3: CASSPNGLADGDTQYF. CDR3 in DNA: TGCGCCAGCAGCCCCAACGGACTAGCGGACGGAGATACGCAGTATTTT.

The chain joins TRBV29-1 to TRBJ2-3; D not certain. The V and J ends lost 6 bases and 4 bases respectively, with 14 bases between them. Germline-derived CDR1 and CDR2 are SQVTM and ANQGSEA. The CDR3 runs to 13 residues. The CDR3 sequence: CSVPVGGPDTQYF. CDR3 coding DNA: TGCAGCGTCCCCGTGGGTGGGCCAGATACGCAGTATTTT.

The chain links TRBV2 to TRBJ1-4; D remains ambiguous. The germline CDR1 and CDR2 sequences are SNHLY and FYNNEI. Trimming pared 1 base from V and 0 bases from J, leaving 15 bases between. There are 18 residues in the CDR3. The CDR3 loop reads CASSEVVGRPATNEKLFF. The DNA for the CDR3 is TGTGCCAGCAGTGAAGTTGTGGGCCGACCAGCAACTAATGAAAAACTGTTTTTT.

This rearrangement joins TRBV6-5 to TRBJ2-7, with D maybe TRBD2 (6 bases). In germline, CDR1 is MNHEY, CDR2 SVGAGI. The CDR3 sequence is 15 residues long. Trimming removed 1 base at V and 6 bases at J, with 16 bases between. The CDR3 bases are TGTGCCAGCAGTTACTACGCGGGAATCCCCCTCGAGCAGTACTTC. Translated, it gives CASSYYAGIPLEQYF.

In this sample, this clone turned up once. This chain connects TRBV28 to TRBJ2-7; 10 nucleotides match TRBD2. The CDR3 runs 15 residues. Germline CDR1 reads MDHEN; CDR2 reads SYDVKM. The ends lost 5 bases at V and 6 bases at J; junction bases unmatched: 10. The CDR3 spells CASSTSGRALGEQYF. The CDR3 DNA reads as TGTGCCAGCAGTACAAGCGGGAGGGCCCTCGGCGAGCAGTACTTC.

This rearrangement joins TRBV5-1 to TRBJ1-5, with TRBD1 as a possible D gene (6 bases). V lost 4 bases and J 2 bases, leaving 10 bases between the germline ends. Germline V lookup: CDR1 SGHRS, CDR2 YFSETQ. The CDR3 extends over 14 amino acids. The DNA of the CDR3 is TGCGCCAGCAGCCCCAGGGGAGGCAATCAGCCCCAGCATTTT. As protein: CASSPRGGNQPQHF.

This sequence joins TRBV27 and TRBJ2-5; the match to TRBD2 covers 8 bases. The germline V gene encodes CDR1 MNHEY and CDR2 SMNVEV (reference sequence). The CDR3 is 15 residues long. V trimming: 4 bases; J trimming: 3 bases; junction bases outside the gene matches: 7. CDR3: CASSSQGTSKETQYF. The CDR3 nucleotides read TGTGCCAGCAGTTCCCAAGGGACTAGTAAAGAGACCCAGTACTTC.

This chain joins TRBV1 and TRBJ2-4; the D call of TRBD1 is as the table states it, not checked on the DNA. TRBV1 is assigned pseudogene status. This CDR3 spans 15 amino acids. The CDR3 is CTSSQEGQGGTIQYF. DNA for the CDR3: TGCACCAGCAGCCAAGAGGGACAGGGTGGGACCATTCAGTACTTC.

This clone occurred once. The genes are TRBV5-1 and TRBJ2-2, with 9 bases lining up with TRBD2. The ends lost 4 bases at V and 2 bases at J; junction bases unmatched: 6. This CDR3 has 16 amino acids. Germline V gene sequence: CDR1 SGHRS, CDR2 YFSETQ. The CDR3: CASSPGTSTNTGELFF. DNA for the CDR3: TGCGCCAGCAGCCCGGGGACTAGCACTAACACCGGGGAGCTGTTTTTT.

V gene TRBV29-1 combines with J gene TRBJ1-2; no reliable D call. The germline CDR1 and CDR2 sequences are SQVTM and ANQGSEA. The CDR3 sequence is 11 residues long. Deletions cut 2 bases from V and 13 bases from J, with 14 bases between. The DNA for the CDR3 is TGCAGCGTTGAATTGGGGAAAGAGGGCACCTTC. Encoded protein: CSVELGKEGTF. Using reference TRBV29-1 and TRBJ1-2 for the parts outside the CDR3, the full variable domain is SAVISQKPSRDICQRGTSLTIQCQVDSQVTMMFWYRQQPGQSLTLIATANQGSEATYESGFVIDKFPISRPNLTFSTLTVSNMSPEDSSIYLCSVELGKEGTFGSGTRLTVV.

This rearrangement joins TRBV6-6 to TRBJ2-7, with 7 bases matching TRBD2. The CDR3 sequence is 14 residues long. V was pared by 3 bases and J by 4 bases, with 6 bases of the junction left unmatched. The germline V gene encodes CDR1 MNHNY and CDR2 SVGAGI (reference sequence). CDR3 loop: CASSYGQGGYEQYF. For the CDR3, the DNA is TGTGCCAGCAGTTATGGGCAGGGAGGGTACGAGCAGTACTTC.

This chain connects TRBV10-3 to TRBJ1-6; unclear D gene. CDR3 length: 15 amino acids. V lost 4 bases and J lost 8, with 15 bases in between. Germline V gene lookup returns CDR1 ENHRY and CDR2 SYGVKD. The CDR3 loop reads CAISGTAHGDSPLHF. The CDR3 DNA sequence: TGTGCCATCAGTGGGACGGCCCACGGGGATTCACCCCTCCACTTT.

The chain links TRBV7-2 to TRBJ1-2; D is unresolved. The V end lost 5 bases, the J end lost 4 bases, and 20 bases lay between the germline ends. This CDR3 spans 16 amino acids. Germline V gene data show CDR1 as SGHTA and CDR2 as FQGNSA. For the CDR3, the DNA is TGTGCCAGCAGCCCCCCGGCCCAGGCTTGGGCCTATGGCTACACCTTC. Amino acids: CASSPPAQAWAYGYTF.

The chain carries TRBV6-6 and TRBJ1-1; D is ambiguous. The length of the CDR3 is 14 residues. CDR1 is MNHNY, CDR2 SVGAGI, per germline (reference sequence). The V end lost 5 bases, the J end lost 1 base, and 11 bases lay between the germline ends. Written as DNA, the CDR3 is TGTGCCAGCAGTGACGGTGGGCAGAACACTGAAGCTTTCTTT. This gives the protein CASSDGGQNTEAFF.

This clone showed up just once. The V and J genes are TRBV4-2 and TRBJ2-7; D may be TRBD2 (5 bases). The ends were cut back, 5 bases at V and 1 base at J, with 12 bases in the middle. The germline V gene encodes CDR1 LGHNA and CDR2 YNFKEQ. CDR3 length: 14 residues. The CDR3 is CASSSQRNSYEQYF. The CDR3 DNA reads TGTGCCAGCAGCTCCCAGCGGAATTCCTACGAGCAGTACTTC.

This chain connects TRBV5-6 to TRBJ2-5, with D possibly matching TRBD1 (6 bases). Trimming removed 4 bases at V and 2 bases at J, with 12 bases between. This CDR3 comprises 14 residues. Germline V gives CDR1 SGHDT, CDR2 YYEEEE. This CDR3 is CASSPDRTQETQYF. Here the CDR3 DNA reads TGTGCCAGCAGCCCCGACAGGACTCAAGAGACCCAGTACTTC.

The chain employs TRBV5-6 and TRBJ2-1, with a weak D call TRBD1 (6 bases). Between the trimmed V and J ends, which lost 1 base and 3 bases, there was a span of 11 bases. This CDR3 has 15 amino acids. In germline, CDR1 is SGHDT, CDR2 YYEEEE. CDR3 bases: TGTGCCAGCAGCTTGTACTGGGACAACTACAATGAGCAGTTCTTC. Protein sequence: CASSLYWDNYNEQFF.

The rearrangement joins TRBV2 to TRBJ2-6, with 8 positions matching TRBD1. This CDR3 comprises 15 residues. The J segment lost 2 bases and the V segment lost 6 bases, leaving 3 bases of the junction unmatched. The germline gives CDR1 SNHLY, CDR2 FYNNEI. The CDR3 here is CASRATGAGANVLTF. The CDR3 region has the DNA TGTGCCAGCAGAGCGACAGGGGCTGGGGCCAACGTCCTGACTTTC.

This clone was seen once. This chain joins TRBV7-6 and TRBJ2-5, with unresolved D. Trimming left V 5 bases short and J 3 bases short, with 16 bases between. There are 15 residues in the CDR3. Germline V lookup: CDR1 SGHVS, CDR2 FNYEAQ. This CDR3 reads CASSPTLVDKETQYF. The CDR3, as DNA: TGTGCCAGCAGCCCTACCTTGGTAGACAAAGAGACCCAGTACTTC.

This clone appeared once. The rearrangement joins TRBV11-2 to TRBJ1-1; D gene uncertain. V shed 3 bases and J shed 3 bases, with 5 bases lying between them. The CDR3 sequence is 12 residues long. Germline CDR1 is SGHAT and CDR2 is FQNNGV. CDR3 DNA sequence: TGTGCCAGCAGCTTTCGTGACACTGAAGCTTTCTTT. Encoded protein: CASSFRDTEAFF.

This chain uses TRBV5-6 with TRBJ2-5, with D possibly matching TRBD2 (5 bases). Trimming removed 1 base from V and 5 bases from J, with 12 bases in between. CDR1 and CDR2 from the germline V gene are SGHDT and YYEEEE. The CDR3 runs to 14 residues. As DNA, the CDR3 is TGTGCCAGCAGCTTGTGGCGGGCCCAGGAGACCCAGTACTTC. The encoded protein is CASSLWRAQETQYF.

This clone was recorded a few times. The chain uses TRBV30 and TRBJ1-2; D remains ambiguous. The length of the CDR3 is 12 residues. The V end was cut by 2 bases, the J end by 5 bases, with 9 bases between. Germline loops: CDR1 GTSNPN, CDR2 SVGIG (reference sequence). The CDR3 DNA reads TGTGCCTGGAGTCTCCCCGCGTATGGCTACACCTTC. As protein: CAWSLPAYGYTF. Together with reference TRBV30 and TRBJ1-2, the CDR3 gives the full variable domain: SQTIHQWPATLVQPVGSPLSLECTVEGTSNPNLYWYRQAAGRGLQLLFYSVGIGQISSEVPQNLSASRPQDRQFILSSKKLLLSDSGFYLCAWSLPAYGYTFGSGTRLTVV.

This chain joins TRBV5-1 and TRBJ2-3; TRBD2 matches at 9 bases. V lost 0 bases, J lost 1 base, and 3 bases stayed unmatched. The CDR3 is 16 residues long. Germline-derived CDR1 and CDR2 are SGHRS and YFSETQ. This chain's CDR3 is CASSLASGGRTDTQYF. The CDR3, as DNA: TGCGCCAGCAGCTTGGCGAGCGGGGGGCGCACAGATACGCAGTATTTT.